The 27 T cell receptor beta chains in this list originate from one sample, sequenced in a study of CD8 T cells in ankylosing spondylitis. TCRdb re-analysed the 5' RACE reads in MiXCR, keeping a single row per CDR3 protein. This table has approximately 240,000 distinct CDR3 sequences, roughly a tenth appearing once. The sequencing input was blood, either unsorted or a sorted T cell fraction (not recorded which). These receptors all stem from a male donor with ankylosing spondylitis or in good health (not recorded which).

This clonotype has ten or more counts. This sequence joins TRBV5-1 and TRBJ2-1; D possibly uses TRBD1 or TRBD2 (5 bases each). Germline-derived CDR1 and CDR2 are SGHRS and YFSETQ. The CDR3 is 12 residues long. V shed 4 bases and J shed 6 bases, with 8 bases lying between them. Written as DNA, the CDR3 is TGCGCCAGCAGCGACAGCGGCAATGAGCAGTTCTTC. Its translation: CASSDSGNEQFF.

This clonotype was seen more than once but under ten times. This CDR3 reads CASSFGQGGAFF. Here the CDR3 DNA reads TGTGCCAGCAGTTTCGGACAGGGAGGGGCTTTCTTT. The chain has TRBV6-2 or TRBV6-3 and TRBJ1-1; 8 bases match TRBD1. The CDR3 runs to 12 residues. V trimming: 4 bases; J trimming: 11 bases; junction bases outside the gene matches: 6. Germline V gene sequence: CDR1 MNHEY, CDR2 SVGEGT.

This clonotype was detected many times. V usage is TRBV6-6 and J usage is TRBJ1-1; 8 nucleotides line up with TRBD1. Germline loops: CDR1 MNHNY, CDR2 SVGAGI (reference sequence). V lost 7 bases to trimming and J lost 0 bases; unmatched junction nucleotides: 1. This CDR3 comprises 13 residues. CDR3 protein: CASTTGVNTEAFF. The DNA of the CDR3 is TGTGCCAGCACGACAGGGGTGAACACTGAAGCTTTCTTT.

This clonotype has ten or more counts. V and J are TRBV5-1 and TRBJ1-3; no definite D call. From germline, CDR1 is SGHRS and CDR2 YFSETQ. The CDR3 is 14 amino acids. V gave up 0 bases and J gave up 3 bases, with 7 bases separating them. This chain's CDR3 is CASSLGLSGNTIYF. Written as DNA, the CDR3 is TGCGCCAGCAGCTTGGGACTTAGTGGAAACACCATATATTTT.

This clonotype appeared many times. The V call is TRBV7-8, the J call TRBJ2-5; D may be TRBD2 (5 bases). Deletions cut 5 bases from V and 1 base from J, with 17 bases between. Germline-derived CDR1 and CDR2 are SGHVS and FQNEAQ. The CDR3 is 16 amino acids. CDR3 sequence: CASSPRGGLVQETQYF. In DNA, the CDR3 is TGTGCCAGCAGCCCCCGTGGAGGTCTAGTCCAAGAGACCCAGTACTTC. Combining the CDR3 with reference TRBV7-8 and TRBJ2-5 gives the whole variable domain GAGVSQSPRYKVAKRGQDVALRCDPISGHVSLFWYQQALGQGPEFLTYFQNEAQLDKSGLPSDRFFAERPEGSVSTLKIQRTQQEDSAVYLCASSPRGGLVQETQYFGPGTRLLVL.

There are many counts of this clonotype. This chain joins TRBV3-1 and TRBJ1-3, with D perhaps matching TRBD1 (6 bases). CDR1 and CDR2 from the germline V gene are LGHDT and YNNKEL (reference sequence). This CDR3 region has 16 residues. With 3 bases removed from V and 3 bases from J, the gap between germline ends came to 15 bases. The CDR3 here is CASSQSRTVSGNTIYF. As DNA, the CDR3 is TGTGCCAGCAGCCAGAGTCGGACAGTCAGTGGAAACACCATATATTTT.

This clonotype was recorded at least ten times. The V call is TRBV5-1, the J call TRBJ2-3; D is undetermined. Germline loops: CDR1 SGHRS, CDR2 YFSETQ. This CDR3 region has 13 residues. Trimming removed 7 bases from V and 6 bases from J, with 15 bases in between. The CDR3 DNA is TGCGCCAGCGCAACACAAATTGCGGATACGCAGTATTTT. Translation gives CASATQIADTQYF. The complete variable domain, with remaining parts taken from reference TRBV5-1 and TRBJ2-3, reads KAGVTQTPRYLIKTRGQQVTLSCSPISGHRSVSWYQQTPGQGLQFLFEYFSETQRNKGNFPGRFSGRQFSNSRSEMNVSTLELGDSALYLCASATQIADTQYFGPGTRLTVL.

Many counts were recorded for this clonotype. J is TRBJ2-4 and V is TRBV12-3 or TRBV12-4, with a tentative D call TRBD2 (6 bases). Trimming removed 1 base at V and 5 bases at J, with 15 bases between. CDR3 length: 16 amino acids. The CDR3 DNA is TGTGCCAGCAGTTTAGGCGGGGCCAGGGCCCAAAACATTCAGTACTTC. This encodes CASSLGGARAQNIQYF.

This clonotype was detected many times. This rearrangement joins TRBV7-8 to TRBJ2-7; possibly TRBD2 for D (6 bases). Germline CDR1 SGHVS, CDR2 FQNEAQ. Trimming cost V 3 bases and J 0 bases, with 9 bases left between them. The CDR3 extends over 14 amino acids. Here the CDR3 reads CASSFSGTSYEQYF. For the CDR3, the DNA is TGTGCCAGCAGCTTTAGCGGAACCTCCTACGAGCAGTACTTC.

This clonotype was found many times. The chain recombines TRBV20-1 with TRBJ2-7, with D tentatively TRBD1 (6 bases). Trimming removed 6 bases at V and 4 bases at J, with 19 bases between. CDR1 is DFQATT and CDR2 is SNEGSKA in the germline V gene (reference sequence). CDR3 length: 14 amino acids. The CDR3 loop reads CSAVFPTGIYEQYF. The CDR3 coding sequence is TGCAGTGCCGTATTCCCGACAGGAATTTACGAGCAGTACTTC.

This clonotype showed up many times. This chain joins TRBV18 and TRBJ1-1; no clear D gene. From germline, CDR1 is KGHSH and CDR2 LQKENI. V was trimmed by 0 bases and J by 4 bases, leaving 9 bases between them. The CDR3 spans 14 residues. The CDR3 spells CASSPPMLGTEAFF. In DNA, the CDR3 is TGTGCCAGCTCACCACCGATGCTGGGCACTGAAGCTTTCTTT.

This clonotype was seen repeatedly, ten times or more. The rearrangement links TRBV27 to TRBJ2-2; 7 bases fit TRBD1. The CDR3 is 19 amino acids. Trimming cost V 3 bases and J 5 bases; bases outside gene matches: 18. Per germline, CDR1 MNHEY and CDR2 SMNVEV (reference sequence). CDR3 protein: CASSFAPPSRGRRTGELFF. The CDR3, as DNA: TGTGCCAGCAGTTTCGCACCTCCCTCGAGGGGGCGGCGGACCGGGGAGCTGTTTTTT.

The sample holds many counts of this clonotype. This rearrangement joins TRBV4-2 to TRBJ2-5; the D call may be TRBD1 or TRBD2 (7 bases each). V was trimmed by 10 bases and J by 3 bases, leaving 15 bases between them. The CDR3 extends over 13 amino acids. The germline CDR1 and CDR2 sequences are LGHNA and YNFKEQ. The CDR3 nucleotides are TGTGCCACCGGGGGGACAGACAAAGAGACCCAGTACTTC. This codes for CATGGTDKETQYF.

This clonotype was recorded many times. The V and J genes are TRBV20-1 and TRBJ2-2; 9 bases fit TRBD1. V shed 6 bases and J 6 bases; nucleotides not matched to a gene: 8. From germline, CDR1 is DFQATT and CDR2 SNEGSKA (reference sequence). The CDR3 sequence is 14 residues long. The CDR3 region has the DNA TGCAGTGCCAAAGGGACAGGGCGCGCCGGGGAGCTGTTTTTT. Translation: CSAKGTGRAGELFF.

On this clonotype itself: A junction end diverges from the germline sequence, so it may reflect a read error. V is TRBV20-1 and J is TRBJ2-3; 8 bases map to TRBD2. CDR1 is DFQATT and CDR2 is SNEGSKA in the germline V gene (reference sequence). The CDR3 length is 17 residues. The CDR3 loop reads CCAQSRTSWFCTDTQYF. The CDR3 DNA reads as TGCTGTGCTCAATCTCGGACTAGCTGGTTTTGCACAGATACGCAGTATTTT.

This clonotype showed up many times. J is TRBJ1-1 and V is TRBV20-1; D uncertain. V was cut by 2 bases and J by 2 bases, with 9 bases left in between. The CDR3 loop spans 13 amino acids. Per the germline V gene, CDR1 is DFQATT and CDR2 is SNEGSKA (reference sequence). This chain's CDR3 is CSARPPQNTEAFF. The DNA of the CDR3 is TGCAGTGCTAGACCGCCTCAAAACACTGAAGCTTTCTTT.

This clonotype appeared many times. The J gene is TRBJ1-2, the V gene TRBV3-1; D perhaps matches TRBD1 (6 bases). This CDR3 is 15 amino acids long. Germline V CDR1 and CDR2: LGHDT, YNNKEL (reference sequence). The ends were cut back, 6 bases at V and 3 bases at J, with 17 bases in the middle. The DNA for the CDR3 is TGTGCCAGCAGTCGCCCCTCCCAGGGGCACTATGGCTACACCTTC. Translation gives CASSRPSQGHYGYTF.

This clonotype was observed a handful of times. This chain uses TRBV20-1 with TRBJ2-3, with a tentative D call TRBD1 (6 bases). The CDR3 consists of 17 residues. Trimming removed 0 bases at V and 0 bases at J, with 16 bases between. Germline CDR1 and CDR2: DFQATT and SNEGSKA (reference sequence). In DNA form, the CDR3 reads TGCAGTGCTAGAGACCGAGGGGGATCACCTAGCACAGATACGCAGTATTTT. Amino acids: CSARDRGGSPSTDTQYF.

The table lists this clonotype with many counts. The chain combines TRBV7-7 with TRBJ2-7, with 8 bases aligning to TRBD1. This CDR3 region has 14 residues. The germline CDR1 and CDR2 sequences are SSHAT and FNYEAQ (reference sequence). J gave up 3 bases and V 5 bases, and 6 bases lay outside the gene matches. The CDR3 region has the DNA TGTGCCAGCAGCCCCAGAGGACAGGGCTACGAGCAGTACTTC. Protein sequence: CASSPRGQGYEQYF.

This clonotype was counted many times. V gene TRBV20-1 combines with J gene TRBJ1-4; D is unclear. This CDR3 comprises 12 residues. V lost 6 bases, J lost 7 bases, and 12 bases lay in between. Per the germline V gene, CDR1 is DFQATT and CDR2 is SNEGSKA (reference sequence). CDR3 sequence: CSADLRGEKLFF. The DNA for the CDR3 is TGCAGTGCCGATTTGCGGGGTGAAAAACTGTTTTTT.

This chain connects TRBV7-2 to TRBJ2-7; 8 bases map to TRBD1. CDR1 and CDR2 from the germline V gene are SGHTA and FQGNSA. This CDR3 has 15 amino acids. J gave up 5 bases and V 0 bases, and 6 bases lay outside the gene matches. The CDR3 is CASSLARTGIHEQYF. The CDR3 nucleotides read TGTGCCAGCAGCTTAGCTCGGACAGGGATCCACGAGCAGTACTTC.

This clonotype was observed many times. CDR3 sequence: CASSLEQGVREQFF. The CDR3 DNA reads as TGCGCCAGCAGCTTGGAACAGGGGGTTCGTGAGCAGTTCTTC. The chain carries TRBV5-1 and TRBJ2-1, with 8 bases aligning to TRBD1. Germline-derived CDR1 and CDR2 are SGHRS and YFSETQ. The CDR3 spans 14 residues. V lost 0 bases to trimming and J lost 9 bases; unmatched junction nucleotides: 5.

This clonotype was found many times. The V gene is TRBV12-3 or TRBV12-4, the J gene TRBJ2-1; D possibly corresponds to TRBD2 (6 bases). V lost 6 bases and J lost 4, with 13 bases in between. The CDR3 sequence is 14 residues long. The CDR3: CASSKDGGYNEQFF. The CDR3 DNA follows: TGTGCCAGCAGCAAAGACGGGGGATACAATGAGCAGTTCTTC.

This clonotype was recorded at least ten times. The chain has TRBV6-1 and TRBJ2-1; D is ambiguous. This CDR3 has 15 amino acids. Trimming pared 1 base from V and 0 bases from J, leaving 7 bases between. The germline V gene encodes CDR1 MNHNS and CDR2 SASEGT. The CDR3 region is CASSEVNRSYNEQFF. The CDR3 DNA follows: TGTGCCAGCAGTGAAGTTAACCGCTCCTACAATGAGCAGTTCTTC.

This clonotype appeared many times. CDR3 DNA: TGTGCCAGCAGTTATGGGGGGACTAGCGTCTACAATGAGCAGTTCTTC. Translating gives CASSYGGTSVYNEQFF. This rearrangement joins TRBV4-2 to TRBJ2-1; 10 bases match TRBD2. Per the germline V gene, CDR1 is LGHNA and CDR2 is YNFKEQ. V gave up 6 bases and J gave up 3 bases; unmatched junction bases: 8. The CDR3 is 16 residues long.

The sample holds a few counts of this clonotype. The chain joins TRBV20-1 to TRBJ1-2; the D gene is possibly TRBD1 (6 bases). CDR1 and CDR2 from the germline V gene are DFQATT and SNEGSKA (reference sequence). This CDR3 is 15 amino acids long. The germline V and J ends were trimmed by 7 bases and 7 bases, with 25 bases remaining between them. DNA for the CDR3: TGCAGTGGAGGGGGTTTGCGCCCAGGGGCCGTTGGCTACACCTTC. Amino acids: CSGGGLRPGAVGYTF.

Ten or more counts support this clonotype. The CDR3 spells CASRRGGFDEQFF. The CDR3 nucleotides are TGTGCCAGCAGGAGGGGGGGTTTCGATGAGCAGTTCTTC. V usage is TRBV2 and J usage is TRBJ2-1, with TRBD2 as a possible D gene (7 bases). Deletions cut 6 bases from V and 8 bases from J, with 14 bases between. The CDR3 spans 13 residues. Looked up from germline, CDR1 is SNHLY and CDR2 is FYNNEI.